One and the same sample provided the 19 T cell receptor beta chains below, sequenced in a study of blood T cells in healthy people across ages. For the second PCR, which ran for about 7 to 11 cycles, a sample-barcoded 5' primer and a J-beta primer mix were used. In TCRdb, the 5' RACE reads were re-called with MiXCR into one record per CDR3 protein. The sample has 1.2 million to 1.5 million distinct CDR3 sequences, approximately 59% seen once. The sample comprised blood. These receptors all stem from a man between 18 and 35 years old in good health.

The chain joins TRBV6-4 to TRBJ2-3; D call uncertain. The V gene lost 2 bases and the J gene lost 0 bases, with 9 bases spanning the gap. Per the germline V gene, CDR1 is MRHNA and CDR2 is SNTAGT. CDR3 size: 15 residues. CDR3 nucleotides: TGTGCCAGCAGTGACGGGGAAACTAGCACAGATACGCAGTATTTT. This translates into CASSDGETSTDTQYF.

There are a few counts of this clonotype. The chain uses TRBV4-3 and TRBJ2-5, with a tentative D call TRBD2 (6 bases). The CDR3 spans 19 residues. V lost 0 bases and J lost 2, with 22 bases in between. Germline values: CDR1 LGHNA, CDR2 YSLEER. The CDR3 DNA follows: TGCGCCAGCAGCCAAGATCTGCTAGCGACGGTTGCCAAACAAGAGACCCAGTACTTC. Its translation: CASSQDLLATVAKQETQYF.

The CDR3 loop is CSVDRGRDTEAFF. The CDR3, as DNA: TGCAGCGTGGACCGGGGAAGAGATACTGAAGCTTTCTTT. This chain uses TRBV29-1 with TRBJ1-1, with D hard to call. Germline V gene sequence: CDR1 SQVTM, CDR2 ANQGSEA. V shed 6 bases and J shed 5 bases, with 16 bases lying between them. There are 13 residues in the CDR3.

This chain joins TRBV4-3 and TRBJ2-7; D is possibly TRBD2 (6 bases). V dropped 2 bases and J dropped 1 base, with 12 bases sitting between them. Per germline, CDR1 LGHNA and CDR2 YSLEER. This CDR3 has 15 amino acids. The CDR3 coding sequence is TGCGCCAGCAGCCAATGGGAGGATCGGTCCTACGAGCAGTACTTC. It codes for CASSQWEDRSYEQYF.

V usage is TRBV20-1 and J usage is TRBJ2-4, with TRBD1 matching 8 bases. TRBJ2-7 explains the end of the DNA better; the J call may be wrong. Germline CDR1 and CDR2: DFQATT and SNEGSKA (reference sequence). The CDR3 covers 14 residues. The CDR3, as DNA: TGCAGTGCTAGAGATAGACAGGGGAATAGCGAGCAGTACTTC. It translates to CSARDRQGNSEQYF.

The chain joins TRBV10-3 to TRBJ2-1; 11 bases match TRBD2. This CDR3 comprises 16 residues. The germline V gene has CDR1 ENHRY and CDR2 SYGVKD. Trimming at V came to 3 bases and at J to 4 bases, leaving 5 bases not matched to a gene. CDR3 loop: CAISELGTSGYNEQFF. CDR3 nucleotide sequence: TGTGCCATCAGTGAATTGGGGACTAGCGGTTACAATGAGCAGTTCTTC.

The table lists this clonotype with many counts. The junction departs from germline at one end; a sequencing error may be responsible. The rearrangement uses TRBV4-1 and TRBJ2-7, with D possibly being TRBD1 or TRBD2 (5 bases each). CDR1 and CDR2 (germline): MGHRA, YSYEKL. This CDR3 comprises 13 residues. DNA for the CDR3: TGTGCCAGCAGCCAAGCTGGGACGTACGAGCAGTACTTC. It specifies CASSQAGTYEQYF.

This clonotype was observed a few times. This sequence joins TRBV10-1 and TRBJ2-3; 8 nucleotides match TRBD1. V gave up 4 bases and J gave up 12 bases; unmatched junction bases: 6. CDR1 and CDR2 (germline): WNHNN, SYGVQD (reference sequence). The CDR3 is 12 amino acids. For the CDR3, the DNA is TGCGCCAGCAGTGGAGGACAGGGCCCTCAGTATTTT. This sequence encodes CASSGGQGPQYF.

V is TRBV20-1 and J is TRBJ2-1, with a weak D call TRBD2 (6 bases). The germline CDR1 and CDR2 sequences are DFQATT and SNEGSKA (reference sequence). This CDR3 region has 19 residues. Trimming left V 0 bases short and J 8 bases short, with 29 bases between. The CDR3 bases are TGCAGTGCTAGAGACTCCACTCCCCCTCCGGGAGTAGCGTTGTATGAGCAGTTCTTC. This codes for CSARDSTPPPGVALYEQFF.

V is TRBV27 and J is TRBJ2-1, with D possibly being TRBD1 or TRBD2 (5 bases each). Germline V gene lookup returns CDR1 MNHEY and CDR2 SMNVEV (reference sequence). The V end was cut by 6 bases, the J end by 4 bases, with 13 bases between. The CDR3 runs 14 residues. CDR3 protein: CASRAGARYNEQFF. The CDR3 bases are TGTGCCAGCAGGGCCGGGGCCAGGTACAATGAGCAGTTCTTC.

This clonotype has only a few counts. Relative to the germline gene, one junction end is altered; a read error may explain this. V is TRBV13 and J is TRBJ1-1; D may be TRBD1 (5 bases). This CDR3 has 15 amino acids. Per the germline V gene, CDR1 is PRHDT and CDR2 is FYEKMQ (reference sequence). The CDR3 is CASSLGDGPNTEAFF. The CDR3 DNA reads TGTGCCAGCAGCCTAGGGGACGGGCCGAACACTGAAGCTTTCTTT.

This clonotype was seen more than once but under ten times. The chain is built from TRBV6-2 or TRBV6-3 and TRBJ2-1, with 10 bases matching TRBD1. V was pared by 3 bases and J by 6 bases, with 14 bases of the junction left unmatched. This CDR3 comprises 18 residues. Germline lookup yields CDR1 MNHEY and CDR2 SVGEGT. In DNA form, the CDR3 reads TGTGCCAGCAGTTATAAGGTTGGGACGGGACAGGGGATCAATGAGCAGTTCTTC. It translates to CASSYKVGTGQGINEQFF.

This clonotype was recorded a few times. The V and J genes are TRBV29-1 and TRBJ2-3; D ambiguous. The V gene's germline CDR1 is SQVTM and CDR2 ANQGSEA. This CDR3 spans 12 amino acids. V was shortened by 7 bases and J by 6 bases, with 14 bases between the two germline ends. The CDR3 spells CSAPQQSDTQYF. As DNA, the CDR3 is TGCAGCGCCCCCCAACAGTCCGATACGCAGTATTTT.

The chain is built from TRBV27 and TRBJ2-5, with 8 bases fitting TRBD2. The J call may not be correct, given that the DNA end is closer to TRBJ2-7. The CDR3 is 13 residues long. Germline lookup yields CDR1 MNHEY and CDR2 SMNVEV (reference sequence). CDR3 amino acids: CASSEGLACEQYF. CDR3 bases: TGTGCCAGCAGTGAAGGACTAGCCTGCGAGCAGTACTTC.

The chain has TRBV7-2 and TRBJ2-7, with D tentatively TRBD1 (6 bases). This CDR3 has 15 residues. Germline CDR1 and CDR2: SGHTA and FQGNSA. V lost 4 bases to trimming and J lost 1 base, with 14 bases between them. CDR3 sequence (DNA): TGTGCCAGCAGCTCTTGGACAGATCCATCCTACGAGCAGTACTTC. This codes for CASSSWTDPSYEQYF.

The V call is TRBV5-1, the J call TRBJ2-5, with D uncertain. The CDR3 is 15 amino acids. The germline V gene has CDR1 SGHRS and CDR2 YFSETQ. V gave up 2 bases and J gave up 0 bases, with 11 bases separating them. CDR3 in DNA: TGCGCCAGCAGCTTTAACCGGGCCAACCAAGAGACCCAGTACTTC. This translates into CASSFNRANQETQYF.

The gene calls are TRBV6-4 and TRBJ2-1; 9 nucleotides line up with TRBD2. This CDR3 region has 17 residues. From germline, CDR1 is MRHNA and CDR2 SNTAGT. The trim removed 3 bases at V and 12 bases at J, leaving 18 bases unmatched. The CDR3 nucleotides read TGTGCCAGCAGTGATGGGGTTAGCGGGGGCCCACTCCGGGGGCAGTTCTTC. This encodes CASSDGVSGGPLRGQFF.

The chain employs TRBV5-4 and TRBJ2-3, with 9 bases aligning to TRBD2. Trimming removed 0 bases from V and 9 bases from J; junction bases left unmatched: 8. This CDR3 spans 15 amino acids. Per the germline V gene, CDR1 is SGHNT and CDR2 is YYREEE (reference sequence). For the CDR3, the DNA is TGTGCCAGCAGCTTGGTTATAGCGGGGGTCGCAACGCAGTATTTT. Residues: CASSLVIAGVATQYF.

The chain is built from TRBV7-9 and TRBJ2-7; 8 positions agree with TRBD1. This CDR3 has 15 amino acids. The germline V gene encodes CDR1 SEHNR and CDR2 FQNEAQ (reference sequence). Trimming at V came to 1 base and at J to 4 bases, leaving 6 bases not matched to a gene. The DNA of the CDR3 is TGTGCCAGCAGCTTAGGGCAGGGGGCGAAGTACGAGCAGTACTTC. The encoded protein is CASSLGQGAKYEQYF.